This passage covers 27 T cell receptor beta chains from one sample sequenced in a study of blood T cell repertoires in COVID-19. The assay was immunoSEQ multiplex PCR, and TCRdb's table has in-frame clones only and misses some. The sample holds about 240,000 clones, approximately 83% seen once. The sample consisted of peripheral blood. The receptors come from a woman older than 75 with acute or convalescent COVID-19.

The CDR3: CASSVQGVNYGYTF. The DNA for the CDR3 is TGTGCCAGCAGCGTGCAGGGGGTCAACTATGGCTACACCTTC. The chain is built from TRBV9 and TRBJ1-2, with TRBD1 matching over 7 bases. The V and J ends lost 2 bases and 2 bases, in that order; junction bases with no gene match: 3. The CDR3 sequence is 14 residues long. The germline V gene encodes CDR1 SGDLS and CDR2 YYNGEE. The whole variable domain, remainder taken from reference TRBV9 and TRBJ1-2, is DSGVTQTPKHLITATGQRVTLRCSPRSGDLSVYWYQQSLDQGLQFLIQYYNGEERAKGNILERFSAQQFPDLHSELNLSSLELGDSALYFCASSVQGVNYGYTFGSGTRLTVV.

The J gene is TRBJ1-2, the V gene TRBV30, with TRBD1 identical over 8 bases. The CDR3 sequence is 13 residues long. Germline CDR1 and CDR2: GTSNPN and SVGIG (reference sequence). J gave up 3 bases and V 8 bases, and 8 bases lay outside the gene matches. The CDR3 DNA reads as TGTGCCGACCGGGACAGGTCCCACTATGGCTACACCTTC. It translates to CADRDRSHYGYTF. Using reference TRBV30 and TRBJ1-2 for the parts outside the CDR3, the full variable domain is SQTIHQWPATLVQPVGSPLSLECTVEGTSNPNLYWYRQAAGRGLQLLFYSVGIGQISSEVPQNLSASRPQDRQFILSSKKLLLSDSGFYLCADRDRSHYGYTFGSGTRLTVV.

V usage is TRBV18 and J usage is TRBJ1-6, with D maybe TRBD1 (6 bases). CDR3 length: 15 amino acids. V was clipped by 5 bases and J by 7 bases, with 15 bases between them. Germline CDR1 and CDR2: KGHSH and LQKENI. CDR3 bases: TGTGCCAGCTCATCGACAGGTAATGGGAATTCACCCCTCCACTTT. The encoded protein is CASSSTGNGNSPLHF.

This chain uses TRBV28 with TRBJ1-1; 9 bases align to TRBD1. This CDR3 region has 14 residues. Trimming at V came to 7 bases and at J to 5 bases, leaving 8 bases not matched to a gene. CDR1 is MDHEN and CDR2 is SYDVKM in the germline V gene. CDR3 in amino acids: CASNLQGARTEAFF. CDR3 DNA sequence: TGTGCCAGCAACCTACAGGGGGCGCGAACTGAAGCTTTCTTT.

The chain combines TRBV28 with TRBJ2-5, with 12 bases aligning to TRBD2. The CDR3 has 14 amino acids. With V trimmed by 6 bases and J by 5 bases, 4 bases remained unmatched. From germline, CDR1 is MDHEN and CDR2 SYDVKM. This chain's CDR3 is CASSHLAGGETQYF. The CDR3 DNA is TGTGCCAGCAGCCATCTAGCGGGGGGGGAGACCCAGTACTTC.

The chain is built from TRBV20-1 and TRBJ1-5; 7 bases are shared with TRBD1. This CDR3 contains 14 residues. With V trimmed by 3 bases and J by 1 base, 3 bases remained unmatched. Germline values: CDR1 DFQATT, CDR2 SNEGSKA (reference sequence). The CDR3 DNA reads TGCAGTGCTAGTGACAGGGAAAGCAATCAGCCCCAGCATTTT. Encoded protein: CSASDRESNQPQHF.

This rearrangement joins TRBV18 to TRBJ1-3; 8 bases align to TRBD1. CDR3 length equals 15 residues. J was trimmed by 3 bases and V by 0 bases; bases with no gene match: 1. Germline assignment: CDR1 KGHSH and CDR2 LQKENI. CDR3 nucleotides: TGTGCCAGCTCACCACCGACAGGGGTTGGAAACACCATATATTTT. It codes for CASSPPTGVGNTIYF.

The chain recombines TRBV18 with TRBJ1-1; tentative D call: TRBD1 (6 bases). The CDR3 contains 15 residues. The V end was cut by 5 bases, the J end by 2 bases, with 15 bases between. Germline CDR1 KGHSH, CDR2 LQKENI. The CDR3 region is CASSGYRAENTEAFF. In DNA form, the CDR3 reads TGTGCCAGCTCAGGATACAGGGCGGAAAACACTGAAGCTTTCTTT.

A few counts support this clone. The chain is built from TRBV2 and TRBJ1-5; 10 bases line up with TRBD1. There are 14 residues in the CDR3. Losses at the gene ends were 8 bases for V and 3 bases for J; bases not matched to a gene: 4. The V gene's germline CDR1 is SNHLY and CDR2 FYNNEI. CDR3 sequence reads: CASAGQGNNQPQHF. The DNA of the CDR3 is TGTGCCAGCGCGGGACAGGGGAACAATCAGCCCCAGCATTTT.

On this clone itself: Other nucleotide sequences in the sample specify the same CDR3. J is TRBJ1-5 and V is TRBV2; 9 nucleotides agree with TRBD1. The V and J ends lost 5 bases and 7 bases, in that order; junction bases with no gene match: 6. CDR1 and CDR2 from the germline V gene are SNHLY and FYNNEI. CDR3 length: 14 residues. CDR3 DNA: TGTGCCAGCAGTCTACAGGGGGCGAGGCAGCCCCAGCATTTT. It yields the protein CASSLQGARQPQHF.

This clone has just a few counts. This chain uses TRBV24-1 with TRBJ1-5; 9 bases line up with TRBD1. This CDR3 region has 16 residues. Germline lookup yields CDR1 KGHDR and CDR2 SFDVKD. V shed 2 bases and J 5 bases; nucleotides not matched to a gene: 6. CDR3 sequence: CATSDSDRGGDQPQHF. For the CDR3, the DNA is TGTGCCACCAGTGATTCGGACAGGGGCGGGGATCAGCCCCAGCATTTT.

This clone is a singleton in its sample. The chain joins TRBV30 to TRBJ2-2, with 10 bases matching TRBD1. In germline, CDR1 is GTSNPN, CDR2 SVGIG (reference sequence). The CDR3 spans 14 residues. J gave up 5 bases and V 7 bases, and 7 bases lay outside the gene matches. The CDR3 coding sequence is TGTGCCTCCGACAGGGGGCTAGGGACCGGGGAGCTGTTTTTT. This translates into CASDRGLGTGELFF.

The chain recombines TRBV29-1 with TRBJ2-7; a possible D gene is TRBD2 (6 bases). Germline V gene sequence: CDR1 SQVTM, CDR2 ANQGSEA. There are 13 residues in the CDR3. Trimming took 3 bases from V and 5 from J, leaving 14 bases between them. The CDR3 DNA reads as TGCAGCGTTGATGGCCGGGGCGGGGACGAGCAGTACTTC. It codes for CSVDGRGGDEQYF.

The DNA of the CDR3 is TGTGCCAGCAGCAGGACAGGGGGCCCCTACAATGAGCAGTTCTTC. This encodes CASSRTGGPYNEQFF. V and J are TRBV28 and TRBJ2-1; 11 nucleotides line up with TRBD1. From germline, CDR1 is MDHEN and CDR2 SYDVKM. The CDR3 spans 15 residues. J was trimmed by 2 bases and V by 6 bases; bases with no gene match: 3.

V gene TRBV18 combines with J gene TRBJ1-5; tentatively, D is TRBD1 (5 bases). Trimming removed 2 bases from V and 3 bases from J, with 11 bases in between. Germline V CDR1 and CDR2: KGHSH, LQKENI. This CDR3 contains 15 residues. The CDR3 DNA reads as TGTGCCAGCTCACCAGGCGGGGGTAACAATCAGCCCCAGCATTTT. Translated, it gives CASSPGGGNNQPQHF.

The J gene is TRBJ1-3, the V gene TRBV5-1; 9 nucleotides match TRBD1. This CDR3 region has 15 residues. Losses at the gene ends were 2 bases for V and 8 bases for J; bases not matched to a gene: 8. Looked up from germline, CDR1 is SGHRS and CDR2 is YFSETQ. The CDR3 DNA sequence: TGCGCCAGCAGCTTCCGGGACAGGGCCCTCGACACCATATATTTT. Translation gives CASSFRDRALDTIYF.

The chain couples TRBV3-1 (or the pseudogene TRBV3-2) to TRBJ1-2; D call uncertain. The CDR3 length is 15 residues. Germline V gives CDR1 LGHDT, CDR2 YNNKEL (reference sequence). Trimming took off 4 bases at V and 8 bases at J, with 20 bases between the two ends. The CDR3 DNA sequence: TGTGCCAGCAGCCCTAGCCCACTTCAACTCTTGGGCTACACCTTC. Its translation is CASSPSPLQLLGYTF.

This clone was counted between two and nine times. V is TRBV27 and J is TRBJ2-1, with TRBD1 as a possible D gene (6 bases). Germline CDR1 and CDR2: MNHEY and SMNVEV (reference sequence). The length of the CDR3 is 13 residues. The DNA of the CDR3 is TGTGCGTCCAGGGGTTTCTCCTACAATGAGCAGTTCTTC. Residues: CASRGFSYNEQFF.

The gene calls are TRBV2 and TRBJ1-4; the D is unclear. CDR3 length equals 16 residues. Per germline, CDR1 SNHLY and CDR2 FYNNEI. V was trimmed by 4 bases and J by 0 bases, leaving 12 bases between them. This CDR3 reads CASSVFGSATNEKLFF. The DNA of the CDR3 is TGTGCCAGCAGTGTTTTCGGGTCTGCAACTAATGAAAAACTGTTTTTT.

The gene calls are TRBV28 and TRBJ1-6; D may be TRBD1 (6 bases). Germline V gene lookup returns CDR1 MDHEN and CDR2 SYDVKM. Trimming left V 6 bases short and J 10 bases short, with 16 bases between. The CDR3 length is 14 residues. DNA of the CDR3: TGTGCCAGCAGCCTTACAGGGTACAGCTCACCCCTCCACTTT. Residues: CASSLTGYSSPLHF. Full variable domain (rest looked up from reference TRBV28 and TRBJ1-6): DVKVTQSSRYLVKRTGEKVFLECVQDMDHENMFWYRQDPGLGLRLIYFSYDVKMKEKGDIPEGYSVSREKKERFSLILESASTNQTSMYLCASSLTGYSSPLHFGNGTRLTVT.

The chain joins TRBV9 to TRBJ1-3, with no clear D. The V gene lost 1 base and the J gene lost 3 bases, with 8 bases spanning the gap. Germline assignment: CDR1 SGDLS and CDR2 YYNGEE. The CDR3 sequence is 14 residues long. The DNA for the CDR3 is TGTGCCAGCAGCGTATCAGGAAATGGAAACACCATATATTTT. Residues: CASSVSGNGNTIYF.

The genes are TRBV10-3 and TRBJ1-5; 10 nucleotides agree with TRBD1. This CDR3 comprises 16 residues. J gave up 3 bases and V 3 bases, and 5 bases lay outside the gene matches. Germline assignment: CDR1 ENHRY and CDR2 SYGVKD. The CDR3 is CAISESDRGVNQPQHF. The CDR3 DNA reads TGTGCCATCAGTGAATCGGACAGGGGGGTCAATCAGCCCCAGCATTTT.

The rearrangement joins TRBV5-6 to TRBJ1-5; TRBD1 is a possible D gene (5 bases). V lost 0 bases, J lost 0 bases, and 16 bases lay in between. The CDR3 is made up of 18 amino acids. Germline V gives CDR1 SGHDT, CDR2 YYEEEE. Here the CDR3 reads CASSLAGPKRYSNQPQHF. For the CDR3, the DNA is TGTGCCAGCAGCTTGGCAGGGCCTAAGCGTTATAGCAATCAGCCCCAGCATTTT.

The chain uses TRBV7-2 and TRBJ2-5; 12 bases map to TRBD2. This CDR3 region has 16 residues. With 4 bases clipped from V and 5 bases from J, the junction kept 8 bases outside the gene matches. Per the germline V gene, CDR1 is SGHTA and CDR2 is FQGNSA. In DNA form, the CDR3 reads TGTGCCAGCAGCTCGATGGGACTAGCGGGCGATGAGACCCAGTACTTC. Encoded protein: CASSSMGLAGDETQYF.

The CDR3 loop is CASSLGTVPSQPQHF. The CDR3 coding sequence is TGCGCCAGCAGCCTCGGGACAGTCCCCAGCCAGCCCCAGCATTTT. The chain employs TRBV5-1 and TRBJ1-5; 7 nucleotides match TRBD1. The CDR3 totals 15 residues. Germline V gene lookup returns CDR1 SGHRS and CDR2 YFSETQ. Trimming cost V 4 bases and J 7 bases; bases outside gene matches: 11.

This chain links TRBV11-2 with TRBJ2-7; no firm D call. Germline lookup yields CDR1 SGHAT and CDR2 FQNNGV. The CDR3 is 11 amino acids. Trimming took off 8 bases at V and 2 bases at J, with 7 bases between the two ends. Here the CDR3 reads CASPPAYEQYF. The CDR3 region has the DNA TGTGCCAGCCCTCCCGCCTACGAGCAGTACTTC.

The chain has TRBV7-2 and TRBJ2-3, with 7 bases aligning to TRBD2. The V and J ends lost 3 bases and 5 bases, in that order; junction bases with no gene match: 8. CDR3 size: 15 residues. Germline loops: CDR1 SGHTA, CDR2 FQGNSA. The chain's CDR3 is CASSFSAGRGDTQYF. DNA for the CDR3: TGTGCCAGCAGCTTTTCAGCGGGGAGGGGAGATACGCAGTATTTT.